The next 17 T cell receptor beta chains were all read from a single sample in a study of T cell responses to AZD1222 COVID-19 vaccine. Some clones are missing from TCRdb's copy, which holds only in-frame ones; the method was immunoSEQ multiplex PCR. This sample yields 130,000 to 150,000 clones, of which around 93% are seen a single time; around 2.8% belongs to the top ten. The specimen was peripheral blood, collected on day 0 of AZD1222 vaccination. The origin of the receptors is an adult in good health.

The chain combines TRBV5-4 with TRBJ2-3; TRBD2 aligns across 7 bases. This CDR3 has 15 amino acids. CDR1 and CDR2 from the germline V gene are SGHNT and YYREEE (reference sequence). V lost 4 bases and J lost 0; bases outside the gene matches: 5. The DNA for the CDR3 is TGTGCCAGCAGCGAGGTGGGAGGGAGCACAGATACGCAGTATTTT. Residues: CASSEVGGSTDTQYF.

This chain links TRBV5-1 with TRBJ1-2; D is uncertain. Deletions cut 4 bases from V and 4 bases from J, with 17 bases between. This CDR3 contains 15 residues. Germline values: CDR1 SGHRS, CDR2 YFSETQ. CDR3 DNA sequence: TGCGCCAGCAGCCCAGGACCATCGGGCCGCTATGGCTACACCTTC. Protein: CASSPGPSGRYGYTF.

The chain recombines TRBV18 with TRBJ2-3; D is ambiguous. CDR1 and CDR2 (germline): KGHSH, LQKENI. CDR3 length: 14 amino acids. Trimming removed 3 bases at V and 0 bases at J, with 7 bases between. The CDR3 protein is CASSPVPSTDTQYF. CDR3 coding DNA: TGTGCCAGCTCACCGGTTCCTAGCACAGATACGCAGTATTTT.

V is TRBV5-1 and J is TRBJ2-3; 9 bases are shared with TRBD2. J was trimmed by 5 bases and V by 5 bases; bases with no gene match: 12. The CDR3 has 16 amino acids. The germline CDR1 and CDR2 sequences are SGHRS and YFSETQ. The CDR3 DNA reads TGCGCCAGCAGATCGTTTAGCGGGAGTAGTCGAGATACGCAGTATTTT. Translation gives CASRSFSGSSRDTQYF.

This clone was found once. The chain links TRBV10-1 to TRBJ2-3; D remains unclear. The CDR3 totals 14 residues. Germline loops: CDR1 WNHNN, CDR2 SYGVQD (reference sequence). V lost 5 bases and J 2 bases, leaving 11 bases between the germline ends. The CDR3 bases are TGCGCCAGCAGTCGGCGGCTTCCCACAGATACGCAGTATTTT. Its translation: CASSRRLPTDTQYF.

The chain uses TRBV6-5 and TRBJ1-2; 7 positions agree with TRBD1. Germline V gives CDR1 MNHEY, CDR2 SVGAGI. J lost 3 bases, V lost 6 bases, and 10 bases had no gene match. The CDR3 spans 15 residues. This CDR3 is CASSPLHTGDYGYTF. CDR3 nucleotide sequence: TGTGCCAGCAGCCCGCTTCACACAGGGGACTATGGCTACACCTTC.

This chain uses TRBV5-1 with TRBJ1-3; the D gene is possibly TRBD1 (6 bases). This CDR3 is 15 amino acids long. Trimming stripped 5 bases from V and 4 bases from J, with 16 bases between. Germline V lookup: CDR1 SGHRS, CDR2 YFSETQ. For the CDR3, the DNA is TGCGCCAGCAGACTTACAGGGTATGAAGGAAACACCATATATTTT. This gives the protein CASRLTGYEGNTIYF.

This chain links TRBV21-1 with TRBJ2-1; the D call of TRBD2 is as the table states it, not checked on the DNA. TRBV21-1 is an annotated pseudogene. The CDR3 consists of 19 residues. The CDR3 coding sequence is TGTGCCAGCAGCAAATCCTCGGTTGGTAGCGGGGGGTCCTACAATGAGCAGTTCTTC. It is translated as CASSKSSVGSGGSYNEQFF.

This sequence joins TRBV12-5 and TRBJ2-7; 10 bases map to TRBD2. The CDR3 has 16 residues. Germline V CDR1 and CDR2: LGHNT, FRNRAP. V trimming: 0 bases; J trimming: 2 bases; junction bases outside the gene matches: 4. CDR3 sequence (DNA): TGTGCTAGTGGTTTGGTAGTAGCGGGAGGACCCTACGAGCAGTACTTC. Its translation: CASGLVVAGGPYEQYF.

The chain carries TRBV2 and TRBJ1-1; no clear D. Trimming took 4 bases from V and 0 from J, leaving 6 bases between them. Per germline, CDR1 SNHLY and CDR2 FYNNEI. The CDR3 totals 13 residues. The CDR3 DNA is TGTGCCAGCAGTGTCGGGCTGAACACTGAAGCTTTCTTT. Translation: CASSVGLNTEAFF.

The V and J genes are TRBV7-3 and TRBJ2-1, with 11 bases matching TRBD2. This CDR3 is built from 16 residues. The V and J ends lost 5 bases and 9 bases, in that order; junction bases with no gene match: 12. CDR1 is SGHTA and CDR2 is FQGTGA in the germline V gene. The CDR3 DNA sequence: TGTGCCAGCAGCGTTGGACTAGCGGGCTCTGGGGGTGAGCAGTTCTTC. Translated, it gives CASSVGLAGSGGEQFF.

The V gene is TRBV28, the J gene TRBJ1-1, with 9 bases that match TRBD1. V gave up 7 bases and J gave up 6 bases; unmatched junction bases: 9. Germline loops: CDR1 MDHEN, CDR2 SYDVKM. CDR3 length equals 14 residues. CDR3 in DNA: TGTGCCAGCAACTCGGGACAGGGAGATTCTGAAGCTTTCTTT. It encodes CASNSGQGDSEAFF.

The chain links TRBV4-3 to TRBJ2-3, with a possible D match to TRBD1 (7 bases). CDR1 is LGHNA, CDR2 YSLEER, per germline. The CDR3 runs 15 residues. Trimming pared 1 base from V and 8 bases from J, leaving 16 bases between. CDR3 amino acids: CASSQAPGGIGTQYF. Here the CDR3 DNA reads TGCGCCAGCAGCCAAGCCCCAGGGGGGATTGGTACGCAGTATTTT.

The chain carries TRBV5-6 and TRBJ2-2; 7 bases are a match to TRBD1. Per germline, CDR1 SGHDT and CDR2 YYEEEE. CDR3 length: 14 amino acids. After removal of 3 bases from V and 6 bases from J, the junction contained 5 bases not matched to a gene. The CDR3 region has the DNA TGTGCCAGCAGCTATCCCGGGACAGCCGGGGAGCTGTTTTTT. It translates to CASSYPGTAGELFF.

This clone was counted a single time. This chain links TRBV5-4 with TRBJ2-3, with D maybe TRBD2 (6 bases). Per the germline V gene, CDR1 is SGHNT and CDR2 is YYREEE (reference sequence). Trimming cost V 10 bases and J 3 bases, with 12 bases left between them. CDR3 length: 12 amino acids. The CDR3 region is CAGGTRTDTQYF. The CDR3 bases are TGTGCCGGAGGGACCCGAACAGATACGCAGTATTTT.

Here the CDR3 reads CASSQSLQGLASYNEQFF. The CDR3 DNA follows: TGTGCCAGCAGCCAGAGTCTTCAGGGACTTGCCTCCTACAATGAGCAGTTCTTC. This chain uses TRBV14 with TRBJ2-1; D is possibly TRBD2 (6 bases). Trimming pared 3 bases from V and 0 bases from J, leaving 18 bases between. CDR1 and CDR2 (germline): SGHDN, FVKESK. The CDR3 consists of 18 residues. Filled out from reference TRBV14 and TRBJ2-1, the complete variable domain reads EAGVTQFPSHSVIEKGQTVTLRCDPISGHDNLYWYRRVMGKEIKFLLHFVKESKQDESGMPNNRFLAERTGGTYSTLKVQPAELEDSGVYFCASSQSLQGLASYNEQFFGPGTRLTVL.

This chain uses TRBV27 with TRBJ2-2; possibly TRBD1 for D (6 bases). The CDR3 consists of 16 residues. Looked up from germline, CDR1 is MNHEY and CDR2 is SMNVEV (reference sequence). Trimming removed 2 bases at V and 1 base at J, with 11 bases between. Written as DNA, the CDR3 is TGTGCCAGCAGTTTACTTACAGGGATGAACACCGGGGAGCTGTTTTTT. Translating gives CASSLLTGMNTGELFF.